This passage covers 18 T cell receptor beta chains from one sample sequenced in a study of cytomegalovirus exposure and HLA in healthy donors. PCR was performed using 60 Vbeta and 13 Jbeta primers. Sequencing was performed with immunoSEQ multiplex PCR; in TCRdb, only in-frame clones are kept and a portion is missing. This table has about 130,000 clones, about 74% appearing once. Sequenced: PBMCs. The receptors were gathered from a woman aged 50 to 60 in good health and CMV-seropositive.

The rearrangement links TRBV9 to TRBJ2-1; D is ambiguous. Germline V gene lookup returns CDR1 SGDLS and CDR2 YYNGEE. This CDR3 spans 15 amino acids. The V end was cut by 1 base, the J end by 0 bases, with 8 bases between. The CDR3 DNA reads TGTGCCAGCAGCGTATCCGTTAACTCCTACAATGAGCAGTTCTTC. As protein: CASSVSVNSYNEQFF.

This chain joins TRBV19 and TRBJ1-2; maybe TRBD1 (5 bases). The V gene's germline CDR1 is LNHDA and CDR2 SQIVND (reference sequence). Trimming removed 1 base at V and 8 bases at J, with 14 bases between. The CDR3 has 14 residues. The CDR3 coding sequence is TGTGCCAGTAGTATAGTTTACGGGGGTAACGGCTACACCTTC. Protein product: CASSIVYGGNGYTF.

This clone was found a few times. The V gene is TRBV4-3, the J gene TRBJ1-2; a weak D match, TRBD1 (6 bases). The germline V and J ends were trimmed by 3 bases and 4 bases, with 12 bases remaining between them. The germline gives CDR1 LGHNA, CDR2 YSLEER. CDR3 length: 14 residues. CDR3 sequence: CASSHVGGGYGYTF. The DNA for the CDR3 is TGCGCCAGCAGCCATGTAGGGGGTGGCTATGGCTACACCTTC.

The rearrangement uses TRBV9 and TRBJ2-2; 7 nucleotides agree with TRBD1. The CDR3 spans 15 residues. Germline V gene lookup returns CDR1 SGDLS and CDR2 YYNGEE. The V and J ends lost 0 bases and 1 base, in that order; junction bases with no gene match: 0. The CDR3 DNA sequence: TGTGCCAGCAGCGTAGGGACAGGGAACACCGGGGAGCTGTTTTTT. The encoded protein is CASSVGTGNTGELFF.

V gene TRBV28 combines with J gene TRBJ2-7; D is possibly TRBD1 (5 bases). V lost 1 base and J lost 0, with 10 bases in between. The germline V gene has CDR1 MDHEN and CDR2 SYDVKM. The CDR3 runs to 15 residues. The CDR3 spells CASSLSGASSYEQYF. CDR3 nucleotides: TGTGCCAGCAGTTTATCTGGGGCGAGCTCCTACGAGCAGTACTTC.

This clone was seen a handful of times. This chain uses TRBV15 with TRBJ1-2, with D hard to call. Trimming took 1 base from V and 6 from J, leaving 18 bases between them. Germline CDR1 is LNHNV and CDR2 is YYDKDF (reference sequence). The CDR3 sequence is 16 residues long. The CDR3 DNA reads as TGTGCCACCAGCAGAGTTGTCCGGCTGGGAGGAAATGGCTACACCTTC. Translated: CATSRVVRLGGNGYTF.

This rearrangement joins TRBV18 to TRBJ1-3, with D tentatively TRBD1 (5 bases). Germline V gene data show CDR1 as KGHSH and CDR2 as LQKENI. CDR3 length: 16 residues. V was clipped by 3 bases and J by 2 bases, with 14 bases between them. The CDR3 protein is CASSPEQQGTGNTIYF. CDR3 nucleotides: TGTGCCAGCTCACCGGAACAGCAGGGAACTGGAAACACCATATATTTT.

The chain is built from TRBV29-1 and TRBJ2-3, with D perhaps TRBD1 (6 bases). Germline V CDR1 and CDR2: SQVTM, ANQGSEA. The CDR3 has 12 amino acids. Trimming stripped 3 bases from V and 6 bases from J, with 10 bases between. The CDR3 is CSVEGALDTQYF. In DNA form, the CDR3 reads TGCAGCGTTGAGGGGGCTCTTGATACGCAGTATTTT.

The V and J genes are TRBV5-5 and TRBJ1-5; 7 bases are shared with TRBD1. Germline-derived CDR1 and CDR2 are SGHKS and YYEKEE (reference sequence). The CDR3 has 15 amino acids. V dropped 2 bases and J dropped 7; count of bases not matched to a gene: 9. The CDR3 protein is CASSFDDRDGQPQHF. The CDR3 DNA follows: TGTGCCAGCAGCTTCGACGACAGGGATGGGCAGCCCCAGCATTTT.

The CDR3: CASSPTSAEGGTEAFF. CDR3 sequence (DNA): TGTGCCAGCTCACCAACGTCCGCAGAGGGAGGGACTGAAGCTTTCTTT. V usage is TRBV18 and J usage is TRBJ1-1; no definite D call. The CDR3 has 16 residues. Germline loops: CDR1 KGHSH, CDR2 LQKENI. V was shortened by 2 bases and J by 5 bases, with 18 bases between the two germline ends.

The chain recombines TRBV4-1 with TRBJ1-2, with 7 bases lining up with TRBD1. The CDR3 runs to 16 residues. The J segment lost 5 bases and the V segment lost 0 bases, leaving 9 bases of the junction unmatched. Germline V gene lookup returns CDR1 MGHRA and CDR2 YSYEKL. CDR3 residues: CASSQDQRGRLYGYTF. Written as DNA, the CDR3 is TGCGCCAGCAGCCAAGATCAAAGGGGGCGTTTGTATGGCTACACCTTC.

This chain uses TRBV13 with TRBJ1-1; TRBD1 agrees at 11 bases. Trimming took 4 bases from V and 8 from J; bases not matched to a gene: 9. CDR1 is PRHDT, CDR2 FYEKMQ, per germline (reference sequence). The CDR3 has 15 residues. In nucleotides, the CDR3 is TGTGCCAGCAGCTCTCTTGGGACAGGGGGACCCGAAGCTTTCTTT. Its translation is CASSSLGTGGPEAFF.

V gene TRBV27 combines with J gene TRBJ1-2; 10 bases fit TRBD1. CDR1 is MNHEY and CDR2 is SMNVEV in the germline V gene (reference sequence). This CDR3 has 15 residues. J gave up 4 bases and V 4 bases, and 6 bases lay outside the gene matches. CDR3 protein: CASSSPGTGAYGYTF. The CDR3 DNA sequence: TGTGCCAGCAGTTCCCCCGGGACAGGGGCCTATGGCTACACCTTC.

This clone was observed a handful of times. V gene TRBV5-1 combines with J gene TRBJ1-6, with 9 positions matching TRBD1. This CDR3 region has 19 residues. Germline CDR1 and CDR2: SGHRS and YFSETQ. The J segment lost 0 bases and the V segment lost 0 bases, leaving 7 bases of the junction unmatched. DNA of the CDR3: TGCGCCAGCAGCTTGGCGGGGACAGGGCCCAGCTCCTATAATTCACCCCTCCACTTT. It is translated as CASSLAGTGPSSYNSPLHF.

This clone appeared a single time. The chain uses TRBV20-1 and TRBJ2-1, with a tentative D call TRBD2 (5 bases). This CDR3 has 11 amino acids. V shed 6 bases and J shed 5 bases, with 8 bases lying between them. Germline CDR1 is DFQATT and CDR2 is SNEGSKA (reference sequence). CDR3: CSARRDNEQFF. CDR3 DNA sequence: TGCAGTGCCAGGCGGGACAATGAGCAGTTCTTC.

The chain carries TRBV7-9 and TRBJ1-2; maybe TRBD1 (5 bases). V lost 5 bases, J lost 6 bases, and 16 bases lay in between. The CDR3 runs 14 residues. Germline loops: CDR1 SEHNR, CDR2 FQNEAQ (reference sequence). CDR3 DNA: TGTGCCAGCAGCGCCCAGGGCCCCATTGATGGCTACACCTTC. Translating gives CASSAQGPIDGYTF.

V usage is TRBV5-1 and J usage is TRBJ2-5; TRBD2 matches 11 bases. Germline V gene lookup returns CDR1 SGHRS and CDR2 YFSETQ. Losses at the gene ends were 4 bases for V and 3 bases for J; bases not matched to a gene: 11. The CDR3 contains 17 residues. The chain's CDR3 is CASSPLTSGGTEETQYF. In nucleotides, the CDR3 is TGCGCCAGCAGCCCTTTAACTAGCGGGGGAACAGAAGAGACCCAGTACTTC.

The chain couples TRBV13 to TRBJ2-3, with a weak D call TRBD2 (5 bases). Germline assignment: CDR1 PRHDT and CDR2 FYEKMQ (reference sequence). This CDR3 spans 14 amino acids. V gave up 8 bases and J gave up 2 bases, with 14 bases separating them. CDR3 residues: CASLRGLHTDTQYF. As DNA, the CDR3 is TGTGCCAGCCTCCGAGGACTCCACACAGATACGCAGTATTTT.